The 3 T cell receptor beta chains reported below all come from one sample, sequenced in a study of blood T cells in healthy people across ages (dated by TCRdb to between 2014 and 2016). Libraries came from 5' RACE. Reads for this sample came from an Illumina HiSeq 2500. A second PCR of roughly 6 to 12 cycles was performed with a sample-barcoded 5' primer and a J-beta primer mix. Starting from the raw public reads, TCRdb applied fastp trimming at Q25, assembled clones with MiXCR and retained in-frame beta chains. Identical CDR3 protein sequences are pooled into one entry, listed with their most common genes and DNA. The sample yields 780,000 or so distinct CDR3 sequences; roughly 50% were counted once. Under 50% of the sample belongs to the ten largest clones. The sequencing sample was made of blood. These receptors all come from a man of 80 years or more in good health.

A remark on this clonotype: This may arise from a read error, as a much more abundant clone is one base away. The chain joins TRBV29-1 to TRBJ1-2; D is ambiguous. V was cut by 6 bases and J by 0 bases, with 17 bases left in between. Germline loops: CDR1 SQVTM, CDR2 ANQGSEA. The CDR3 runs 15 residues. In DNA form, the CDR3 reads TGCAGCGTCCGCAGCCTCGGGCCTTCTAACTATGGCTACACCTTC. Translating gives CSVRSLGPSNYGYTF.

The CDR3 nucleotides read TGTGCCAGCAGCCCCGGTATAGCCCAAGAGACCCAGTACTTC. It translates to CASSPGIAQETQYF. The chain combines TRBV7-9 with TRBJ2-5; no clear D gene. The V and J ends lost 5 bases and 1 base respectively, with 11 bases between them. The CDR3 length is 14 residues. The germline V gene has CDR1 SEHNR and CDR2 FQNEAQ (reference sequence).

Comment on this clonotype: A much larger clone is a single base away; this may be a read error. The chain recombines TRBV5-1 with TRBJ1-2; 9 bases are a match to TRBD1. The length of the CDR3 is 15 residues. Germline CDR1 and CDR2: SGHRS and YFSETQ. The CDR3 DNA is TGCGCCAGCAGCTTGGCGGACAGGGGTAATCGTGGCTACATCTTC. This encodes CASSLADRGNRGYIF.